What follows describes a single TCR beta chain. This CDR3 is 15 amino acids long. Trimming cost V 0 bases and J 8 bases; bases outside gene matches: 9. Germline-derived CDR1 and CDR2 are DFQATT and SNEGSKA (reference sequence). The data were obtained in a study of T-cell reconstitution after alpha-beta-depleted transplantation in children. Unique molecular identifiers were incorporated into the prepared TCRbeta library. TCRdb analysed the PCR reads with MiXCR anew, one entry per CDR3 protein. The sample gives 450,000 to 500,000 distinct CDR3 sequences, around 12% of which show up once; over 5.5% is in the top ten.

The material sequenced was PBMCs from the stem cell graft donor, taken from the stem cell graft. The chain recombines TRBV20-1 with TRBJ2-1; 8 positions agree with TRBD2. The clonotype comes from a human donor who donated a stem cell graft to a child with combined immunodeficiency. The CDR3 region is CSARDERTSWDEQFF. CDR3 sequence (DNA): TGCAGTGCTAGAGACGAACGGACTAGCTGGGATGAGCAGTTCTTC.